This record looks at one T cell receptor beta chain sequence and its context. What it recognizes is unknown. Produced via immunoSEQ multiplex PCR; TCRdb's table is partial and in-frame only. The sample has more than 40,000 clones; approximately 94% are singletons. The V and J ends lost 2 bases and 5 bases respectively, with 25 bases between them. The CDR3 is 18 amino acids. Germline assignment: CDR1 SGHTA and CDR2 FQGNSA. Each donor contributed roughly 100,000 T cells on average, unsorted. These data originate in a study of T cells in tuberculosis. Findings of the study overall: Active tuberculosis TCR-alpha repertoires lay closer to GMM-specific TCRs than IGRA-negative controls, suggesting clonal expansion. A GMM-specific repertoire classifier reached around 85% accuracy, AUROC roughly 0.87. Smaller alpha distances in active tuberculosis partly reflected shorter CDR3-alpha lengths.

V usage is TRBV7-2 and J usage is TRBJ2-7; unclear D gene. Sample: PBMCs. The sequence came from a donor between 10 and 35 years old with latent tuberculosis or without tuberculosis infection. Some clones in this sample may be carry-over from other donors' samples. CDR3 sequence reads: CASSLKALSPVELNEQYF. CDR3 DNA: TGTGCCAGCAGCTTAAAGGCCCTAAGTCCGGTCGAACTAAACGAGCAGTACTTC.